This T cell receptor (beta chain) was recovered during a study of cytomegalovirus exposure and HLA in healthy donors. Trimming stripped 6 bases from V and 7 bases from J, with 22 bases between. This CDR3 spans 15 amino acids. Germline V gene sequence: CDR1 SQVTM, CDR2 ANQGSEA. The PCR had 60 Vbeta and 13 Jbeta primers. Profiled with immunoSEQ multiplex PCR; TCRdb holds only in-frame clones, not every one. The data hold 120,000 to 150,000 clones, with roughly four fifths observed a single time. The chain combines TRBV29-1 with TRBJ2-1; perhaps TRBD1 as D (6 bases). The source material was PBMCs. The sequence came from a human donor in good health. CDR3 DNA: TGCAGCGTACAGGGAAGGGTTGGCATGGGGAATGAGCAGTTCTTC. Protein sequence: CSVQGRVGMGNEQFF.